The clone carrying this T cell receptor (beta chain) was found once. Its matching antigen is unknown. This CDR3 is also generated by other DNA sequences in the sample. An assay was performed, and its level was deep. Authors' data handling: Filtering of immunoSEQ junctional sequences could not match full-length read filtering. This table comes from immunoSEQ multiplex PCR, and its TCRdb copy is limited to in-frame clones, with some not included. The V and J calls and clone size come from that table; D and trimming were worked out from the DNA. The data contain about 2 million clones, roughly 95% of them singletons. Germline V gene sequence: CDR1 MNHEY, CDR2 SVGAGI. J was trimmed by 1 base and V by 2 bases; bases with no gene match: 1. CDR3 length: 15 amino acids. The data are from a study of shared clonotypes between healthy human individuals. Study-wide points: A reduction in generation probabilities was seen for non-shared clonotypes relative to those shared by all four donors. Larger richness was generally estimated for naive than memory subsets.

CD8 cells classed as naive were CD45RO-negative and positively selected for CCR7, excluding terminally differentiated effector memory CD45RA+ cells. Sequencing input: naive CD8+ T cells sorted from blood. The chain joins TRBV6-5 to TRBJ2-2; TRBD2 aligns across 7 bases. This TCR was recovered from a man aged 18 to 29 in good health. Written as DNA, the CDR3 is TGTGCCAGCAGTTACCTAGCGGAGAACACCGGGGAGCTGTTTTTT. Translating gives CASSYLAENTGELFF.